A selection of T cell receptor beta chains follows, all from one sample in a study of T-cell reconstitution after alpha-beta-depleted transplantation in children. One entry per CDR3 protein, called by TCRdb with MiXCR from the PCR reads. The table records around 190,000 distinct CDR3 sequences, approximately 6.3% of them present only once. The sequencing used PBMCs, collected before TCRalphabeta/CD19-depleted stem cell transplant. These receptors all stem from a boy between 2 and 10 years old with acute lymphoblastic leukemia, due to receive a stem cell transplant. The CDR3 runs from the conserved cysteine through the conserved F or W. Fields, in order: V gene, clone size, D gene, CDR3 protein. The D gene is left open where the match is weak. Clone size is stated in some rows and not others, as once, few, many or a class when expanded.

TRBV19 few - CATLVGAQAFF
TRBV28 many - CASSPTRIAGANVLTF
TRBV4-2 - - CASSQDWGEVYEQYF
TRBV6-1 - TRBD1 CASPAPGTELMNTEAFF
TRBV7-3 - - CASSPPASYEQYF
TRBV27 few TRBD1 CASASSVTGGNQPQHF
TRBV20-1 many - CSARGELAKNIQYF
TRBV20-1 - TRBD2 CSAQTSGTGREETQYF
TRBV7-2 many - CASSSFGDTQYF
TRBV5-5 many - CASSPLGDTQYF
TRBV4-2 many TRBD2 CASSQALGGVTDTQYF
TRBV28 many TRBD2 CASTPVGGGRYTGELFF
TRBV7-2 many - CASSLIGNEQFF
TRBV7-8 many - CASSQEYPRKETQYF
TRBV28 - - CASSQRRSYNEQFF
TRBV12-3/TRBV12-4 - TRBD2 CASSETSGRSHEQFF
TRBV3-1 few - CASSQEGFGSDTQYF
TRBV9 few - CASSPRDGTYEQYF
TRBV12-3/TRBV12-4 - TRBD1 CASIQKGARTKNIQYF
TRBV9 many TRBD2 CASSGLAGGPTDTQYF
TRBV11-2 many - CASSPSLSYEQYF
TRBV6-2/TRBV6-3 - TRBD2 CASSTPMGSGRGYNEQFF